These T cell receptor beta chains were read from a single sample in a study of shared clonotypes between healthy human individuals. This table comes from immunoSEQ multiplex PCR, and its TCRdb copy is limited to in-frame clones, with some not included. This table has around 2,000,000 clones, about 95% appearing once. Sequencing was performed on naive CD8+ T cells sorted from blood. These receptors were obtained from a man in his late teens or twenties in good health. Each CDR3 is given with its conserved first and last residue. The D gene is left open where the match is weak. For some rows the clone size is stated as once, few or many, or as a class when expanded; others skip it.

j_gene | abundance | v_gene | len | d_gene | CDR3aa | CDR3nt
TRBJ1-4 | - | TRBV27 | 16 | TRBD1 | CASSLAGGMSNEKLFF | TGTGCCAGCAGTTTGGCAGGGGGAATGTCTAATGAAAAACTGTTTTTT
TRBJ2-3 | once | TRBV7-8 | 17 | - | CASSSLMAGTLSDTQYF | TGTGCCAGCAGCTCACTTATGGCCGGGACACTCTCAGATACGCAGTATTTT
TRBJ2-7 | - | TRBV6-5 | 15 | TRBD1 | CASRDRQGVTYEQYF | TGTGCCAGCAGAGACCGACAGGGGGTCACCTACGAGCAGTACTTC
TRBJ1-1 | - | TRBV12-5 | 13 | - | CASGLEGGHQAFF | TGTGCTAGTGGTTTGGAGGGGGGACACCAAGCTTTCTTT
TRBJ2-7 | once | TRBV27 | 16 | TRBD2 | CASSFSSGSLHYEQYF | TGTGCCAGCAGTTTTTCTAGCGGGAGTTTACACTACGAGCAGTACTTC
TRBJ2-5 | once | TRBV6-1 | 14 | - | CASSGAWRQETQYF | TGTGCCAGTTCGGGGGCCTGGAGACAAGAGACCCAGTACTTC
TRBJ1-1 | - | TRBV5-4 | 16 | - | CASSPEGGHKNTEAFF | TGTGCCAGCAGCCCCGAGGGGGGACACAAGAACACTGAAGCTTTCTTT
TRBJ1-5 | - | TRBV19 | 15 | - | CASSIVGLSNQPQHF | TGTGCCAGTAGTATAGTTGGGCTTAGCAATCAGCCCCAGCATTTT
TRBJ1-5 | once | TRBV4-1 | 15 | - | CASSQVMGWSQPQHF | TGCGCCAGCAGCCAAGTGATGGGGTGGAGTCAGCCCCAGCATTTT
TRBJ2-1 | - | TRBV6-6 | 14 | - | CASTKGGTYNEQFF | TGTGCCAGCACCAAAGGTGGAACGTACAATGAGCAGTTCTTC
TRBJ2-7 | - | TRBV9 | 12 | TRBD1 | CASSSTGREQYF | TGTGCCAGCAGCTCGACAGGGCGCGAGCAGTACTTC
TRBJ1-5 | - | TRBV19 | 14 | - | CASSIDKYRAGLHF | TGTGCCAGTAGTATAGATAAGTATAGGGCCGGCTTACATTTT
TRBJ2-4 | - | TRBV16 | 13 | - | CASSPEVKNIQYF | TGTGCCAGCAGCCCGGAGGTCAAAAACATTCAGTACTTC
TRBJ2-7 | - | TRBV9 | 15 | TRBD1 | CASSAPEDRAGEQYF | TGTGCCAGCAGCGCCCCCGAGGACAGGGCTGGCGAGCAGTACTTC
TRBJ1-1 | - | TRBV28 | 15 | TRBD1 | CASSINRGGWTEAFF | TGTGCCAGCAGTATTAACAGGGGAGGGTGGACTGAAGCTTTCTTT
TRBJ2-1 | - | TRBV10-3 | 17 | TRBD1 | CAISETPDRAGYNEQFF | TGTGCCATCAGTGAGACTCCGGACAGGGCTGGCTACAATGAGCAGTTCTTC
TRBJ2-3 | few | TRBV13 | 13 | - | CASSLGLTDTQYF | TGTGCCAGCAGCTTAGGCCTCACAGATACGCAGTATTTT
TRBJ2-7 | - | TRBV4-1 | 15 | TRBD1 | CASSQGDRGQDEQYF | TGCGCCAGCAGCCAAGGGGACAGGGGGCAGGACGAGCAGTACTTC
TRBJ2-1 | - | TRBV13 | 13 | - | CASSLATYNEQFF | TGTGCCAGCAGCCTAGCGACCTACAATGAGCAGTTCTTC
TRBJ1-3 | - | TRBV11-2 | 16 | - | CASSAMYGGSGNTIYF | TGTGCCAGCAGCGCCATGTACGGGGGCTCTGGAAACACCATATATTTT
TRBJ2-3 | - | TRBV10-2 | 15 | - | CASSEGTTSTDTQYF | TGCGCCAGCAGTGAGGGGACAACAAGCACAGATACGCAGTATTTT
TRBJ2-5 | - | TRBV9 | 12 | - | CASSGYQETQYF | TGTGCCAGCAGCGGGTACCAAGAGACCCAGTACTTC
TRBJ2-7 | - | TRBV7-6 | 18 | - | CASSLDGARVLSSYEQYF | TGTGCCAGCAGCTTAGATGGGGCCAGAGTTTTGAGCTCCTACGAGCAGTACTTC
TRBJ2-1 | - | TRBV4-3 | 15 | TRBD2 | CASSQEASGYNEQFF | TGCGCCAGCAGCCAAGAGGCTAGCGGATACAATGAGCAGTTCTTC
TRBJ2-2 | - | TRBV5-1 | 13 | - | CASKAGSIGELFF | TGCGCCAGCAAGGCAGGGAGTATCGGGGAGCTGTTTTTT
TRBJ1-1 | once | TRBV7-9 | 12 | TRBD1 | CASSHGQAEAFF | TGTGCCAGCAGCCATGGACAGGCTGAAGCTTTCTTT
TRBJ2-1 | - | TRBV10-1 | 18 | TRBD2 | CASQTTQRTSGSYNEQFF | TGCGCCAGTCAGACGACCCAGAGGACTAGCGGGAGCTACAATGAGCAGTTCTTC
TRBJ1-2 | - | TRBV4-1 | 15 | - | CASSQDNTDNYGYTF | TGCGCCAGCAGCCAAGATAACACAGATAACTATGGCTACACCTTC
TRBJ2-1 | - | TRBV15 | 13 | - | CATSGGQVNEQFF | TGTGCCACCAGCGGCGGCCAGGTCAATGAGCAGTTCTTC
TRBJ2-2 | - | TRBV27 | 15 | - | CASSTNRDTPGELFF | TGTGCCAGCAGTACGAACAGGGATACCCCCGGGGAGCTGTTTTTT
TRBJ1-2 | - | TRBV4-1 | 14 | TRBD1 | CASSQDRRGGGYTF | TGCGCCAGCAGCCAAGATCGAAGAGGGGGCGGCTACACCTTC
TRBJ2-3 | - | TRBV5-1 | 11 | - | CASTPGDTQYF | TGCGCCAGCACCCCTGGGGATACGCAGTATTTT
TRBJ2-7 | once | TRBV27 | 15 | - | CASSFGQGGSYEQYF | TGTGCCAGCAGTTTTGGTCAGGGGGGGTCCTACGAGCAGTACTTC
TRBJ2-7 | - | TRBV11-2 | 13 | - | CASSLARVYEQYF | TGTGCCAGCAGCTTAGCGAGGGTCTACGAGCAGTACTTC
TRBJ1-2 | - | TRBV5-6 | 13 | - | CASSWTETYGYTF | TGTGCCAGCAGCTGGACAGAGACCTATGGCTACACCTTC
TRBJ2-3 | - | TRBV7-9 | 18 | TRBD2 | CASSSDVTSGRNTDTQYF | TGTGCCAGCAGCTCCGACGTTACTAGCGGGAGAAACACAGATACGCAGTATTTT
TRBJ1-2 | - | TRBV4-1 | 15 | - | CASSHGPLAGGGYTF | TGCGCCAGCAGCCACGGTCCCTTGGCAGGCGGAGGCTACACCTTC
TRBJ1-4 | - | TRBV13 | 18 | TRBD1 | CASSPQGTGGATNEKLFF | TGTGCCAGCAGCCCCCAAGGGACAGGGGGCGCAACTAATGAAAAACTGTTTTTT
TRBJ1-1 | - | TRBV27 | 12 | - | CASRGEAAEAFF | TGTGCCAGCAGGGGGGAGGCGGCTGAAGCTTTCTTT
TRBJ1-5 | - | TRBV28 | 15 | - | CASSPLGVGRQPQHF | TGTGCCAGCAGCCCCTTAGGGGTGGGAAGGCAGCCCCAGCATTTT
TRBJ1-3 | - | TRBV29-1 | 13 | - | CSVEGGAGNTIYF | TGCAGCGTTGAAGGAGGGGCTGGAAACACCATATATTTT
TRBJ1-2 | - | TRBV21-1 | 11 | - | CARGRYYGYTF | TGTGCCAGGGGCAGGTACTATGGCTACACCTTC
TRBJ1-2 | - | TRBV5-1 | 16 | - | CASSLGHLAAEGGYTF | TGCGCCAGCAGCTTGGGGCATTTAGCGGCAGAAGGCGGCTACACCTTC
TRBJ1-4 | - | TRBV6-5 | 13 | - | CASSPPSNEKLFF | TGTGCCAGCAGCCCCCCCTCTAATGAAAAACTGTTTTTT
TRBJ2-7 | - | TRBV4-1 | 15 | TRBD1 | CASSQAGTGIWEQYF | TGCGCCAGCAGCCAAGCCGGGACAGGGATTTGGGAGCAGTACTTC
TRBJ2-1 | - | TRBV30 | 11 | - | CAWRDSNEQFF | TGTGCCTGGAGGGACTCCAATGAGCAGTTCTTC
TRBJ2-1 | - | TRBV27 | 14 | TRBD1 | CASSFYRGSDEQFF | TGTGCCAGCAGTTTTTACAGGGGATCGGATGAGCAGTTCTTC
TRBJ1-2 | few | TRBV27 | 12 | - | CASSQGNYGYTF | TGTGCCAGCAGTCAGGGGAACTATGGCTACACCTTC